This entry lists 9 T cell receptor beta chains sequenced from one sample in a study of monozygotic twins with inflammatory bowel disease. TCRdb re-called the 5' RACE reads and shows each CDR3 protein once, DNA omitted. This sample contains about 420,000 distinct CDR3 sequences. The source material was blood. Source of these receptors: a human donor with ulcerative colitis or Crohn's disease, or a healthy co-twin of an affected twin (not recorded which).

This chain connects TRBV6-2 or TRBV6-3 to TRBJ2-2; the D call of TRBD2 rests on TCRdb alone, since no DNA is present to check it. The CDR3 runs to 15 residues. Germline V lookup: CDR1 MNHEY, CDR2 SVGEGT. The chain's CDR3 is CASSYVRATTGELFF.

V gene TRBV20-1 combines with J gene TRBJ2-7; no DNA is available, so the TRBD1 call from TCRdb remains unchecked. Germline lookup yields CDR1 DFQATT and CDR2 SNEGSKA (reference sequence). The CDR3 length is 13 residues. CDR3 residues: CSAEVGASREQYF.

The rearrangement links TRBV7-9 to TRBJ2-5. CDR3 length: 13 residues. Germline lookup yields CDR1 SEHNR and CDR2 FQNEAQ (reference sequence). CDR3 sequence reads: CASRSHGGETQYF.

The J gene is TRBJ2-4, the V gene TRBV7-2. The CDR3 loop spans 15 amino acids. Germline loops: CDR1 SGHTA, CDR2 FQGNSA. This CDR3 is CASSLEVQLTNIQYF.

The V and J genes are TRBV28 and TRBJ2-2; TCRdb picks TRBD1, but there is no DNA to check that call. The germline V gene has CDR1 MDHEN and CDR2 SYDVKM. This CDR3 has 12 residues. The CDR3 here is CASRPGVGELFF.

The genes are TRBV5-1 and TRBJ2-7; TCRdb gives TRBD2 as the D gene, but with no DNA this cannot be confirmed. The germline CDR1 and CDR2 sequences are SGHRS and YFSETQ. The CDR3 sequence is 12 residues long. The CDR3 sequence: CASSLASGEQYF. The entire variable domain, with the rest obtained from reference TRBV5-1 and TRBJ2-7, is as follows: KAGVTQTPRYLIKTRGQQVTLSCSPISGHRSVSWYQQTPGQGLQFLFEYFSETQRNKGNFPGRFSGRQFSNSRSEMNVSTLELGDSALYLCASSLASGEQYFGPGTRLTVT.

The chain employs TRBV7-9 and TRBJ1-1; TCRdb outputs TRBD1, but without DNA this stays unchecked. Germline-derived CDR1 and CDR2 are SEHNR and FQNEAQ (reference sequence). The CDR3 is made up of 15 amino acids. This CDR3 reads CASSSFRDRVSKAFF.

The CDR3 loop is CASSPGLNTEAFF. The chain joins TRBV5-1 to TRBJ1-1; the D gene TCRdb calls, TRBD1, cannot be checked with no DNA. The germline V gene has CDR1 SGHRS and CDR2 YFSETQ. This CDR3 comprises 13 residues.

The CDR3 here is CASSLAGGRANYGYTF. The chain uses TRBV12-3 or TRBV12-4 and TRBJ1-2; the TCRdb call, TRBD1, lacks DNA for checking. CDR3 length: 16 amino acids.